This T cell receptor (beta chain) originates from a study of shared clonotypes between healthy human individuals. Turning to the study itself: Donors had three CD4 naive, three CD4 memory, two CD8 naive and one CD8 memory plate apiece.

Study results and limitations: A generally larger estimated richness was seen in naive subsets than in memory subsets.

V shed 5 bases and J shed 3 bases, with 23 bases lying between them. CDR1 is LNHNV, CDR2 YYDKDF, per germline (reference sequence). The CDR3 totals 18 residues. As defined, naive CD8 cells were CD45RO-negative and positively selected for CCR7, with terminally differentiated effector memory CD45RA+ cells excluded. As originally analysed: As immunoSEQ supplied junction-only sequences (without quality scores), filtering differed. Clones were sequenced by immunoSEQ multiplex PCR, and TCRdb holds only the in-frame ones, with some missing. V, J and clone size reflect that table, while D and trimming were determined from the DNA. Of 2 million to 2.5 million clones in the sample, roughly 91% were seen once. Regarding this clone: Its antigen is not identified.

This TCR was sampled from a man between 18 and 29 years old in good health. Some clones in this sample may be carry-over from other donors' samples. The gene calls are TRBV15 and TRBJ2-1, with a tentative D call TRBD1 (5 bases). The sample consisted of naive CD8+ T cells from PBMCs. The CDR3 here is CATSSTTLGARSYNEQFF. The DNA for the CDR3 is TGTGCCACCAGCTCTACTACCCTTGGGGCCCGTAGCTACAATGAGCAGTTCTTC.